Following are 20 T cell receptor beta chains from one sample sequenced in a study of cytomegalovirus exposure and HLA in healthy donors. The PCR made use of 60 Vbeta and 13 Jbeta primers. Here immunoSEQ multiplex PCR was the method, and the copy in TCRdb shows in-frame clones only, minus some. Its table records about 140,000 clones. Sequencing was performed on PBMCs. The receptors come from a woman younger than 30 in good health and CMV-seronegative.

The CDR3 is CASSLALGSGGGYTEAFF. CDR3 coding DNA: TGTGCCAGCAGTTTAGCCCTCGGGTCAGGGGGCGGGTACACTGAAGCTTTCTTT. J is TRBJ1-1 and V is TRBV27, with 8 bases matching TRBD1. The CDR3 length is 18 residues. With V trimmed by 2 bases and J by 3 bases, 14 bases remained unmatched. Germline V CDR1 and CDR2: MNHEY, SMNVEV (reference sequence).

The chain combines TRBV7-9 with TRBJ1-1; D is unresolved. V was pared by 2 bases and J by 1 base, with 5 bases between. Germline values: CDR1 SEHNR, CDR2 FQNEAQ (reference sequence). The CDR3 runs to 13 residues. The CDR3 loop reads CASSLYRNTEAFF. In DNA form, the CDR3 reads TGTGCCAGCAGCTTATATAGGAACACTGAAGCTTTCTTT.

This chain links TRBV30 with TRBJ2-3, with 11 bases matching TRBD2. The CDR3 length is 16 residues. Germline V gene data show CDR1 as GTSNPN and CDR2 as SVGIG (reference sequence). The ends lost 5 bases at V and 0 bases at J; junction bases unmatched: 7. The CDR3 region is CAWSLAGGYSTDTQYF. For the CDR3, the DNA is TGTGCCTGGTCCCTAGCGGGAGGCTATAGCACAGATACGCAGTATTTT.

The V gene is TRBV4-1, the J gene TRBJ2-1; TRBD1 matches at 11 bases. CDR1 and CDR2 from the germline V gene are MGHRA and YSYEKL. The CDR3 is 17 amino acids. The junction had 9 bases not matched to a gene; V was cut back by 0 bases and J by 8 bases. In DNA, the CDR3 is TGCGCCAGCAGCCAAGATTTTAGGACAGGGGGCAGGGATGAGCAGTTCTTC. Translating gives CASSQDFRTGGRDEQFF.

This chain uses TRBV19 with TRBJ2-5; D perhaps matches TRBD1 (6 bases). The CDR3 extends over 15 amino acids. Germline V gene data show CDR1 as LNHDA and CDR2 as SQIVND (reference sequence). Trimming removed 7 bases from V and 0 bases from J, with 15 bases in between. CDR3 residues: CASKGGRGNQETQYF. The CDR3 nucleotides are TGTGCCAGTAAAGGGGGTAGAGGAAACCAAGAGACCCAGTACTTC.

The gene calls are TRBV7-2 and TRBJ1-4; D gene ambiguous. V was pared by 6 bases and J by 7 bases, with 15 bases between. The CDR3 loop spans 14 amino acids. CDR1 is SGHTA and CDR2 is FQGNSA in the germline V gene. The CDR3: CASSVGRHSEKLFF. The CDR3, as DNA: TGTGCCAGCAGTGTTGGGAGGCATAGTGAAAAACTGTTTTTT.

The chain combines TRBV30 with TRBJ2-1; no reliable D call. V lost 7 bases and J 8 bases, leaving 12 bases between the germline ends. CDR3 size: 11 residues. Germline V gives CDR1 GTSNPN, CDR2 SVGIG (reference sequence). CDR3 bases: TGTGCCTACTCCCGGCAGGATGAGCAGTTCTTC. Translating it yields CAYSRQDEQFF.

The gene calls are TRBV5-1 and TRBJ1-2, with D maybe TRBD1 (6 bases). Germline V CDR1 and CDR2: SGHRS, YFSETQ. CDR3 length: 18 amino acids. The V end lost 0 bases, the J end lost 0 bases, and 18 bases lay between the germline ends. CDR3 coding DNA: TGCGCCAGCAGCTTGGGCCCCAGGGGAACGACTACTAACTATGGCTACACCTTC. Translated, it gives CASSLGPRGTTTNYGYTF.

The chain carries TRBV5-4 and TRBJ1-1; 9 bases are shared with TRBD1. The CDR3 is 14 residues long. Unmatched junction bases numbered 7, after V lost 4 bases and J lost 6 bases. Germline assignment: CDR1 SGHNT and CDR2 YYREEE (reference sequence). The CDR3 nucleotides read TGTGCCAGCAGCCCGGGACAGGGTTGGGCTGAAGCTTTCTTT. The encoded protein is CASSPGQGWAEAFF.

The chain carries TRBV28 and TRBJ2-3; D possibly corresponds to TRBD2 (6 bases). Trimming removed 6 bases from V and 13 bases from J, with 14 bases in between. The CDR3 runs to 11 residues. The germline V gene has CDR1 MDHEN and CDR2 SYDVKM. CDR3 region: CASSLEGLEYF. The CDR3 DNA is TGTGCCAGCAGCCTTGAGGGACTCGAGTATTTT.

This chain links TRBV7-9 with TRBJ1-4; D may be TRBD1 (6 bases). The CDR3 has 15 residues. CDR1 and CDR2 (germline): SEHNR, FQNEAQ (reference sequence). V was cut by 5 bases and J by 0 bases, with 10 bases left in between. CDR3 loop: CASSPRTATNEKLFF. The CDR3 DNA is TGTGCCAGCAGCCCCCGGACAGCAACTAATGAAAAACTGTTTTTT.

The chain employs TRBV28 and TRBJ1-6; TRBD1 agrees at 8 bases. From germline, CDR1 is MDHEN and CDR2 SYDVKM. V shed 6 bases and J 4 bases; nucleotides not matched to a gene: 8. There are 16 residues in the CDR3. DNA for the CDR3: TGTGCCAGCAGAGAAGACAGGGGTTCTTATAATTCACCCCTCCACTTT. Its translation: CASREDRGSYNSPLHF. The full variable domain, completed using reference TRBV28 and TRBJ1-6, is DVKVTQSSRYLVKRTGEKVFLECVQDMDHENMFWYRQDPGLGLRLIYFSYDVKMKEKGDIPEGYSVSREKKERFSLILESASTNQTSMYLCASREDRGSYNSPLHFGNGTRLTVT.

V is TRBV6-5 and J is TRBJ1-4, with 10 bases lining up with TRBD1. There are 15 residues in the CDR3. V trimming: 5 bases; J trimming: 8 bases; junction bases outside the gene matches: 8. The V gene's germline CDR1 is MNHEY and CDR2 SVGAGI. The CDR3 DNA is TGTGCCAGCAGTCCCTGGACAGGGGGTAGGGAAAAACTGTTTTTT. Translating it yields CASSPWTGGREKLFF.

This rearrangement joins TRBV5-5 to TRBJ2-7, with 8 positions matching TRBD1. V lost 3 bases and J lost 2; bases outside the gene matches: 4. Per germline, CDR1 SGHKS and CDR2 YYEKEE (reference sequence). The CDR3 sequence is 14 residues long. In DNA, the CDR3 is TGTGCCAGCAGCTACGGACAGGGACCCTACGAGCAGTACGTC. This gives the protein CASSYGQGPYEQYV.

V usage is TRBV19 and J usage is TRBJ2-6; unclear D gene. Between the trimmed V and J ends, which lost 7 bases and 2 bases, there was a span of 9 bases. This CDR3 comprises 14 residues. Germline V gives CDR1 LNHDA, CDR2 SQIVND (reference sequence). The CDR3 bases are TGTGCCAGTATGTACGCGACTGGGGCCAACGTCCTGACTTTC. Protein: CASMYATGANVLTF.

CDR3 protein: CASSVLDGGSYEQYF. CDR3 nucleotide sequence: TGTGCCAGCAGCGTATTGGATGGCGGATCTTACGAGCAGTACTTC. The J gene is TRBJ2-7, the V gene TRBV9, with D hard to call. The CDR3 is 15 amino acids. Trimming pared 1 base from V and 4 bases from J, leaving 15 bases between. In germline, CDR1 is SGDLS, CDR2 YYNGEE.

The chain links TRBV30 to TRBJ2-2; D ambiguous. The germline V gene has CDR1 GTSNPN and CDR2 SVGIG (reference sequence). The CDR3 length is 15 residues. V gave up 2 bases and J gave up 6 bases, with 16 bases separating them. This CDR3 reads CAWSNPEMAAGELFF. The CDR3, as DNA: TGTGCCTGGAGTAACCCAGAAATGGCAGCCGGGGAGCTGTTTTTT.

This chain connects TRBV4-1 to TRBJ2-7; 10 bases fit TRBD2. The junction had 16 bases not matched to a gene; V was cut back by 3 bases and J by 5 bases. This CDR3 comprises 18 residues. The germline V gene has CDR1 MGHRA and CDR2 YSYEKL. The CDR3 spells CASSQGPQGQREGHEQYF. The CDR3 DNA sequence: TGCGCCAGCAGCCAGGGGCCCCAGGGCCAGCGGGAGGGCCACGAGCAGTACTTC.

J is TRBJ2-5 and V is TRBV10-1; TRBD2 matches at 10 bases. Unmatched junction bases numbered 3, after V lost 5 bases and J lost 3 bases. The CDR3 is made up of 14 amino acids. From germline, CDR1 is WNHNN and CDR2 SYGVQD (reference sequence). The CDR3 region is CASSLGLAEETQYF. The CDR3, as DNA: TGCGCCAGCAGTCTTGGACTAGCGGAAGAGACCCAGTACTTC.

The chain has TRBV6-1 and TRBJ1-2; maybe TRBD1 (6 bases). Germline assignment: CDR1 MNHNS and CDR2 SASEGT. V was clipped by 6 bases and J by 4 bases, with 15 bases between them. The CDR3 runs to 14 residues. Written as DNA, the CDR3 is TGTGCCAGCAGCTTTCGACAGGCCCCCTATGGCTACACCTTC. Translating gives CASSFRQAPYGYTF.